This T cell receptor (beta chain) was profiled in a study of CD8+CD57+ T cells in acquired aplastic anemia. An expansion of CD8+CD57+ cells by flow cytometry had been shown in patients chosen for sequencing. The use of genomic DNA as template underpinned the TCR beta VDJ and CDR3 profiling. TCRdb analysed the reads with MiXCR anew, one entry per CDR3 protein. Among fewer than 200,000 distinct CDR3 sequences listed, around 48% were seen once. This clonotype was seen many times. Looked up from germline, CDR1 is DFQATT and CDR2 is SNEGSKA (reference sequence). The CDR3 is 13 residues long. Trimming shortened V by 5 bases and J by 2 bases, and 10 bases separated the two germline ends.

Sequenced input: sorted CD4+, CD8+, or CD8+CD57+ T cells (not recorded which) from PBMCs. The genes are TRBV20-1 and TRBJ1-3; D remains ambiguous. This clonotype was sampled from a human donor with aplastic anemia. This CDR3 is CSAGVGPGNTIYF. CDR3 in DNA: TGCAGTGCTGGGGTGGGTCCTGGAAACACCATATATTTT.